The 21 T cell receptor beta chains given below trace back to one sample, sequenced in a study of identifying expanded T cells in peripheral blood. Measured with immunoSEQ multiplex PCR; TCRdb has only the in-frame clones, and not every one. The repertoire holds approximately 130,000 clones, with approximately 86% as singletons. The specimen was blood. The receptors were gathered from a person between 18 and 75 years old in good health.

The CDR3 nucleotides are TGTGCCAGCAGCTTAAGATGGGGCCGGCAGGGGGACACCGGGGAGCTGTTTTTT. Translation gives CASSLRWGRQGDTGELFF. V gene TRBV7-3 combines with J gene TRBJ2-2; 7 bases are shared with TRBD1. The junction had 11 bases not matched to a gene; V was cut back by 1 base and J by 3 bases. CDR1 is SGHTA, CDR2 FQGTGA, per germline. The CDR3 is 18 residues long.

With respect to this clone: The same CDR3 arises from other DNA sequences in this sample as well. The chain combines TRBV30 with TRBJ1-6; TRBD1 agrees at 8 bases. CDR1 is GTSNPN and CDR2 is SVGIG in the germline V gene (reference sequence). The ends lost 3 bases at V and 7 bases at J; junction bases unmatched: 8. This CDR3 region has 15 residues. The CDR3 nucleotides are TGTGCCTGGAGGGGGTGGGCAGGGGGCAATTCACCCCTCCACTTT. Amino acids: CAWRGWAGGNSPLHF. Using reference TRBV30 and TRBJ1-6 for the parts outside the CDR3, the full variable domain is SQTIHQWPATLVQPVGSPLSLECTVEGTSNPNLYWYRQAAGRGLQLLFYSVGIGQISSEVPQNLSASRPQDRQFILSSKKLLLSDSGFYLCAWRGWAGGNSPLHFGNGTRLTVT.

The V and J genes are TRBV11-2 and TRBJ2-7; 9 bases are a match to TRBD1. Germline loops: CDR1 SGHAT, CDR2 FQNNGV. Unmatched junction bases numbered 8, after V lost 5 bases and J lost 0 bases. The CDR3 loop spans 16 amino acids. This CDR3 reads CASSTKTGGYSYEQYF. CDR3 DNA: TGTGCCAGCAGCACCAAGACAGGGGGTTACTCCTACGAGCAGTACTTC.

This clone was seen once. The chain links TRBV4-1 to TRBJ2-3; D assignment may be TRBD1 or TRBD2 (5 bases each). This CDR3 is built from 18 residues. Trimming removed 1 base at V and 3 bases at J, with 20 bases between. Germline values: CDR1 MGHRA, CDR2 YSYEKL. The DNA for the CDR3 is TGCGCCAGCAGCCAAGTCTGGCAGGGTCGAGCGGTGACAGATACGCAGTATTTT. Translated, it gives CASSQVWQGRAVTDTQYF.

This clone has only one observation. The chain combines TRBV2 with TRBJ2-3; 10 bases map to TRBD2. J was trimmed by 5 bases and V by 4 bases; bases with no gene match: 15. CDR1 SNHLY and CDR2 FYNNEI come from the germline V gene. The length of the CDR3 is 18 residues. The CDR3 sequence is CASSVSTSGPFRGDTQYF. The CDR3 coding sequence is TGTGCCAGCAGTGTGTCGACTAGCGGGCCTTTCAGAGGAGATACGCAGTATTTT.

J is TRBJ1-6 and V is TRBV6-5; TRBD1 matches 7 bases. The CDR3 length is 13 residues. J was trimmed by 14 bases and V by 6 bases; bases with no gene match: 10. Germline V CDR1 and CDR2: MNHEY, SVGAGI. CDR3 protein: CASRGGLTGSLHF. The CDR3, as DNA: TGTGCCAGCAGAGGGGGCCTCACCGGTTCCCTCCACTTT.

The chain joins TRBV19 to TRBJ1-2, with TRBD1 matching 11 bases. J gave up 3 bases and V 8 bases, and 8 bases lay outside the gene matches. Per the germline V gene, CDR1 is LNHDA and CDR2 is SQIVND (reference sequence). This CDR3 is built from 15 residues. CDR3: CASVGQGAYDYGYTF. CDR3 bases: TGTGCCAGTGTCGGACAGGGGGCGTATGACTATGGCTACACCTTC.

This clone has only a few counts. The rearrangement uses TRBV28 and TRBJ1-2; D call uncertain. Germline CDR1 reads MDHEN; CDR2 reads SYDVKM. There are 11 residues in the CDR3. The V end was cut by 9 bases, the J end by 6 bases, with 11 bases between. CDR3 protein: CASGPPHGYTF. In DNA, the CDR3 is TGTGCCAGTGGGCCACCCCATGGCTACACCTTC.

The chain uses TRBV5-1 and TRBJ2-3; the D call may be TRBD1 or TRBD2 (5 bases each). The CDR3 has 15 residues. V was trimmed by 2 bases and J by 0 bases, leaving 10 bases between them. Germline CDR1 is SGHRS and CDR2 is YFSETQ. The CDR3 spells CASSLNGASTDTQYF. CDR3 bases: TGCGCCAGCAGCTTAAACGGGGCTAGCACAGATACGCAGTATTTT.

The chain uses TRBV7-9 and TRBJ1-1, with 12 bases identical to TRBD1. Germline-derived CDR1 and CDR2 are SEHNR and FQNEAQ (reference sequence). There are 16 residues in the CDR3. After removal of 5 bases from V and 0 bases from J, the junction contained 4 bases not matched to a gene. CDR3 nucleotide sequence: TGTGCCAGCAGCGGGGACAGGGGGCACATGAACACTGAAGCTTTCTTT. Its protein is CASSGDRGHMNTEAFF.

This clone has just one count. The chain recombines TRBV6-5 with TRBJ1-4; D possibly corresponds to TRBD1 (5 bases). CDR1 MNHEY and CDR2 SVGAGI come from the germline V gene. This CDR3 contains 13 residues. V shed 7 bases and J shed 12 bases, with 18 bases lying between them. The CDR3 DNA is TGTGCCAGCAAGTCCGGGGGGGAGCTGGAACTGTTTTTT. Translated, it gives CASKSGGELELFF.

The chain is built from TRBV5-4 and TRBJ2-2, with D perhaps TRBD1 (5 bases). This CDR3 region has 12 residues. V gave up 3 bases and J gave up 9 bases, with 9 bases separating them. The V gene's germline CDR1 is SGHNT and CDR2 YYREEE (reference sequence). CDR3 bases: TGTGCCAGCAGCTCGGACAATAGGGAGCTGTTTTTT. It encodes CASSSDNRELFF.

Only one count was recorded for this clone. The CDR3 region is CASSFTSGAGAGELFF. In nucleotides, the CDR3 is TGCGCCAGCAGCTTCACTAGCGGGGCCGGGGCCGGGGAGCTGTTTTTT. The chain is built from TRBV5-1 and TRBJ2-2; 10 bases are shared with TRBD2. This CDR3 is 16 amino acids long. In germline, CDR1 is SGHRS, CDR2 YFSETQ. Trimming at V came to 2 bases and at J to 6 bases, leaving 7 bases not matched to a gene.

The chain uses TRBV4-1 and TRBJ1-1, with a possible D match to TRBD1 (6 bases). Germline CDR1 and CDR2: MGHRA and YSYEKL. V was clipped by 4 bases and J by 0 bases, with 9 bases between them. CDR3 length equals 14 residues. The CDR3 nucleotides read TGCGCCAGCAGCCGTAACAGGGTGAACACTGAAGCTTTCTTT. As protein: CASSRNRVNTEAFF.

Here the CDR3 DNA reads TGTGCCAGCAGTTACTCGAATATAGAGAATGAGCAGTTCTTC. It codes for CASSYSNIENEQFF. The chain recombines TRBV6-6 with TRBJ2-1; D is unresolved. The germline V gene has CDR1 MNHNY and CDR2 SVGAGI (reference sequence). The V end lost 0 bases, the J end lost 7 bases, and 10 bases lay between the germline ends. CDR3 length: 14 amino acids.

The V gene is TRBV2, the J gene TRBJ2-1, with 7 bases aligning to TRBD2. The CDR3 totals 14 residues. Losses at the gene ends were 6 bases for V and 5 bases for J; bases not matched to a gene: 7. Per germline, CDR1 SNHLY and CDR2 FYNNEI. The DNA for the CDR3 is TGTGCCAGCAGCGTCGATCTAGCGGACAATGAGCAGTTCTTC. Amino acid sequence: CASSVDLADNEQFF.

The genes are TRBV30 and TRBJ2-1, with 8 bases identical to TRBD2. V dropped 0 bases and J dropped 9; count of bases not matched to a gene: 10. The CDR3 is 15 amino acids. Germline V gene sequence: CDR1 GTSNPN, CDR2 SVGIG (reference sequence). CDR3 DNA: TGTGCCTGGAGTGTACTAAGCGGGGGTTTGGGTGAGCAGTTCTTC. Translating it yields CAWSVLSGGLGEQFF.

This chain joins TRBV19 and TRBJ2-3; 13 bases map to TRBD2. The germline V gene encodes CDR1 LNHDA and CDR2 SQIVND (reference sequence). V lost 5 bases to trimming and J lost 1 base; unmatched junction nucleotides: 9. There are 18 residues in the CDR3. CDR3 loop: CASSSRPLAGGGTDTQYF. CDR3 DNA sequence: TGTGCCAGTAGTTCAAGACCACTAGCGGGGGGGGGCACAGATACGCAGTATTTT.

The chain recombines TRBV7-9 with TRBJ2-5; D is perhaps TRBD1 (5 bases). CDR3 length: 15 amino acids. Between the trimmed V and J ends, which lost 4 bases and 5 bases, there was a span of 17 bases. CDR1 is SEHNR and CDR2 is FQNEAQ in the germline V gene (reference sequence). CDR3 region: CASSSASSPGETQYF. DNA for the CDR3: TGTGCCAGCAGCTCCGCATCAAGCCCAGGGGAGACCCAGTACTTC.

The rearrangement links TRBV6-6 to TRBJ2-2, with 10 nucleotides matching TRBD1. Germline V gene sequence: CDR1 MNHNY, CDR2 SVGAGI (reference sequence). The junction had 7 bases not matched to a gene; V was cut back by 6 bases and J by 3 bases. This CDR3 comprises 16 residues. The CDR3 reads CASRITGQGHTGELFF. CDR3 in DNA: TGTGCCAGCAGAATAACGGGACAGGGGCACACCGGGGAGCTGTTTTTT.

The chain couples TRBV11-2 to TRBJ2-7; no clear D. V lost 3 bases, J lost 7 bases, and 10 bases lay in between. Germline V gene lookup returns CDR1 SGHAT and CDR2 FQNNGV. The CDR3 has 12 residues. The CDR3, as DNA: TGTGCCAGCAGCTTCAGTGCCTGGGAGCAGTACTTC. Translating gives CASSFSAWEQYF.